Presented here are 21 T cell receptor beta chains from one specimen sequenced in a study of blood T cell repertoires in COVID-19. The repertoire was sequenced with immunoSEQ multiplex PCR; TCRdb's copy has only in-frame clones and lacks some. The table includes about 330,000 clones, 87% detected once. Specimen: PBMCs or T cells enriched from blood (not recorded which). These receptors all stem from a woman in her thirties who had recovered from COVID-19.

The chain carries TRBV6-5 and TRBJ2-7, with D tentatively TRBD1 (6 bases). Trimming took off 5 bases at V and 5 bases at J, with 10 bases between the two ends. The germline gives CDR1 MNHEY, CDR2 SVGAGI. The CDR3 has 12 residues. The CDR3 protein is CASSKHRDEQYF. The CDR3 coding sequence is TGTGCCAGCAGTAAGCACAGGGACGAGCAGTACTTC.

This chain connects TRBV2 to TRBJ2-3; D is possibly TRBD2 (5 bases). Trimming took off 5 bases at V and 3 bases at J, with 15 bases between the two ends. CDR1 SNHLY and CDR2 FYNNEI come from the germline V gene. The CDR3 extends over 15 amino acids. CDR3 in DNA: TGTGCCAGCAGTAATGGACTCGCATCTACAGATACGCAGTATTTT. Its translation is CASSNGLASTDTQYF.

This clone was recorded once. The V call is TRBV4-1, the J call TRBJ1-4; maybe TRBD1 (6 bases). The ends were cut back, 0 bases at V and 7 bases at J, with 12 bases in the middle. The CDR3 totals 15 residues. CDR1 and CDR2 (germline): MGHRA, YSYEKL. The CDR3 is CASSQDITGLEKLFF. In nucleotides, the CDR3 is TGCGCCAGCAGCCAAGATATCACAGGGCTTGAAAAACTGTTTTTT.

The chain is built from TRBV6-1 and TRBJ1-1; perhaps TRBD1 as D (5 bases). Trimming removed 2 bases from V and 4 bases from J, with 14 bases in between. The CDR3 is made up of 15 amino acids. CDR1 and CDR2 from the germline V gene are MNHNS and SASEGT. CDR3 amino acids: CASSEPTGGATEAFF. CDR3 nucleotide sequence: TGTGCCAGCAGTGAACCCACAGGCGGGGCCACTGAAGCTTTCTTT.

V gene TRBV30 combines with J gene TRBJ2-5; the match to TRBD1 covers 8 bases. Germline loops: CDR1 GTSNPN, CDR2 SVGIG (reference sequence). V trimming: 3 bases; J trimming: 1 base; junction bases outside the gene matches: 10. This CDR3 region has 16 residues. This CDR3 is CAWRGDTGGSQETQYF. The DNA of the CDR3 is TGTGCCTGGAGGGGTGACACAGGGGGGAGCCAAGAGACCCAGTACTTC.

V is TRBV24-1 and J is TRBJ2-2, with D unclear. The CDR3 totals 14 residues. The V gene lost 5 bases and the J gene lost 4 bases, with 10 bases spanning the gap. In germline, CDR1 is KGHDR, CDR2 SFDVKD. DNA for the CDR3: TGTGCCACCAGTGCCCTAGACGGCACCGGGGAGCTGTTTTTT. Translated: CATSALDGTGELFF.

The chain has TRBV27 and TRBJ1-6; 7 nucleotides agree with TRBD1. J lost 6 bases, V lost 6 bases, and 8 bases had no gene match. Looked up from germline, CDR1 is MNHEY and CDR2 is SMNVEV (reference sequence). This CDR3 has 15 amino acids. CDR3 sequence (DNA): TGTGCCAGCAGACGAGGGGGCAGGGCTAATTCACCCCTCCACTTT. Translating it yields CASRRGGRANSPLHF.

The chain joins TRBV3-1 (or the pseudogene TRBV3-2) to TRBJ2-7; D is undetermined. Germline CDR1 LGHDT, CDR2 YNNKEL (reference sequence). The CDR3 spans 13 residues. V lost 1 base and J lost 4, with 8 bases in between. The CDR3 DNA reads as TGTGCCAGCAGCCAAGCCCCCACTTACGAGCAGTACTTC. This sequence encodes CASSQAPTYEQYF.

A few counts support this clone. The gene calls are TRBV30 and TRBJ1-6; possibly TRBD1 for D (6 bases). Trimming left V 7 bases short and J 7 bases short, with 14 bases between. Germline assignment: CDR1 GTSNPN and CDR2 SVGIG (reference sequence). The CDR3 sequence is 13 residues long. CDR3 sequence: CASSRGGNSPLHF. CDR3 nucleotide sequence: TGTGCCTCTTCCCGGGGGGGCAATTCACCCCTCCACTTT.

The V and J genes are TRBV6-5 and TRBJ1-2; 10 bases line up with TRBD1. Germline V CDR1 and CDR2: MNHEY, SVGAGI. Trimming removed 6 bases from V and 4 bases from J; junction bases left unmatched: 5. This CDR3 contains 14 residues. The CDR3 DNA reads TGTGCCAGCAGCCAGGGACAGGGGATCTATGGCTACACCTTC. Translating gives CASSQGQGIYGYTF.

The chain links TRBV30 to TRBJ1-6; weak D call: TRBD1 (5 bases). The CDR3 is 14 residues long. V was clipped by 3 bases and J by 7 bases, with 13 bases between them. The V gene's germline CDR1 is GTSNPN and CDR2 SVGIG (reference sequence). CDR3 region: CAWSLGGANSPLHF. For the CDR3, the DNA is TGTGCCTGGAGCCTAGGCGGGGCCAATTCACCCCTCCACTTT.

In this sample, this clone turned up a few times. J is TRBJ1-1 and V is TRBV2, with no clear D. The CDR3 length is 13 residues. Germline V gene sequence: CDR1 SNHLY, CDR2 FYNNEI. Trimming stripped 2 bases from V and 3 bases from J, with 7 bases between. CDR3 region: CASSETRYTEAFF. DNA of the CDR3: TGTGCCAGCAGTGAAACGAGGTACACTGAAGCTTTCTTT.

This sequence joins TRBV18 and TRBJ2-7, with a tentative D call TRBD2 (6 bases). Looked up from germline, CDR1 is KGHSH and CDR2 is LQKENI. Trimming took 6 bases from V and 5 from J, leaving 17 bases between them. CDR3 size: 14 residues. The CDR3 sequence is CASSTAGTLHEQYF. DNA of the CDR3: TGTGCCAGCTCGACGGCAGGGACTCTCCACGAGCAGTACTTC.

The chain uses TRBV9 and TRBJ1-2; 8 positions agree with TRBD1. Germline lookup yields CDR1 SGDLS and CDR2 YYNGEE. The CDR3 is 14 amino acids. V lost 4 bases to trimming and J lost 5 bases; unmatched junction nucleotides: 7. For the CDR3, the DNA is TGTGCCAGCAGCCCACAGGGGGAACGGTATGGCTACACCTTC. Translated, it gives CASSPQGERYGYTF.

The chain joins TRBV5-1 to TRBJ2-5; 7 positions agree with TRBD2. V lost 4 bases to trimming and J lost 1 base; unmatched junction nucleotides: 10. Germline assignment: CDR1 SGHRS and CDR2 YFSETQ. The length of the CDR3 is 16 residues. The DNA for the CDR3 is TGCGCCAGCAGCCGCTCGGGGGGTCGAGGCCAAGAGACCCAGTACTTC. Translated, it gives CASSRSGGRGQETQYF.

The CDR3 DNA reads as TGCGCCAGCAGCTTGTACCCCGACCTAGCCCTCGGGTACAATGAGCAGTTCTTC. This gives the protein CASSLYPDLALGYNEQFF. The rearrangement uses TRBV5-1 and TRBJ2-1; the D gene is possibly TRBD2 (5 bases). CDR1 is SGHRS and CDR2 is YFSETQ in the germline V gene. Deletions cut 1 base from V and 4 bases from J, with 21 bases between. CDR3 length: 18 amino acids.

The V gene is TRBV7-9, the J gene TRBJ2-1, with 13 nucleotides matching TRBD2. V was pared by 5 bases and J by 6 bases, with 4 bases of the junction left unmatched. The CDR3 extends over 15 amino acids. The germline gives CDR1 SEHNR, CDR2 FQNEAQ (reference sequence). DNA of the CDR3: TGTGCCAGCAGCCACACTAGCGGGGGGGCCAATGAGCAGTTCTTC. It yields the protein CASSHTSGGANEQFF.

The chain combines TRBV3-1 (or the pseudogene TRBV3-2) with TRBJ2-7; D is perhaps TRBD1 (7 bases). The CDR3 is 16 residues long. Trimming left V 3 bases short and J 7 bases short, with 22 bases between. The germline V gene has CDR1 LGHDT and CDR2 YNNKEL (reference sequence). CDR3 loop: CASSHYRGIIAEEQYF. The CDR3 bases are TGTGCCAGCAGCCATTACAGGGGAATTATAGCGGAGGAGCAGTACTTC.

Ten or more counts support this clone. This chain connects TRBV11-2 to TRBJ1-4; D is uncertain. This CDR3 has 17 amino acids. The germline gives CDR1 SGHAT, CDR2 FQNNGV. V was cut by 5 bases and J by 0 bases, with 16 bases left in between. CDR3 sequence: CASSPTRQAATNEKLFF. The CDR3 nucleotides read TGTGCCAGCAGCCCAACCCGACAAGCTGCAACTAATGAAAAACTGTTTTTT.

This sequence joins TRBV11-2 and TRBJ1-1, with D maybe TRBD1 (5 bases). V lost 4 bases to trimming and J lost 5 bases, with 17 bases between them. Germline CDR1 and CDR2: SGHAT and FQNNGV. CDR3 size: 15 residues. The CDR3 nucleotides are TGTGCCAGCAGCTCCCCCGCGGGACGGAGTACTGAAGCTTTCTTT. This encodes CASSSPAGRSTEAFF. Together with reference TRBV11-2 and TRBJ1-1, the CDR3 gives the full variable domain: EAGVAQSPRYKIIEKRQSVAFWCNPISGHATLYWYQQILGQGPKLLIQFQNNGVVDDSQLPKDRFSAERLKGVDSTLKIQPAKLEDSAVYLCASSSPAGRSTEAFFGQGTRLTVV.

The genes are TRBV6-2 or TRBV6-3 and TRBJ1-2; D gene ambiguous. CDR1 and CDR2 from the germline V gene are MNHEY and SVGEGT. The V gene lost 0 bases and the J gene lost 2 bases, with 13 bases spanning the gap. This CDR3 is built from 16 residues. CDR3 nucleotides: TGTGCCAGCAGTTACTCGCGGCAGAGATTAAACTATGGCTACACCTTC. Translating it yields CASSYSRQRLNYGYTF.